This T cell receptor (beta chain) was sequenced during a study of T-cell reconstitution after alpha-beta-depleted transplantation in children. The sample holds many counts of this clonotype. The antigen is not known. The study, taken as a whole, reports: The study reportedly traced alpha-beta T cells about two months after transplant to several hundred expanded graft clones. It was newly produced T cells that mostly accounted for T-cell counts and diversity one year after transplant. Day-60 TCRbeta diversity that was high in some patients was derived from surviving recipient T cells and thymic progenitors.

Preparation of the TCRbeta library used unique molecular identifiers. One entry per CDR3 protein results from TCRdb running MiXCR on the PCR reads. The repertoire includes 130,000 to 150,000 distinct CDR3 sequences, around 9% of them detected once, and approximately 18% sits in the top ten. Material: PBMCs, mostly from graft donor cells, obtained 180 days after TCRalphabeta/CD19-depleted stem cell transplant. This TCR came from a female patient aged 2-15 years who had a stem cell transplant for congenital amegakaryocytic thrombocytopenia, so the T cells may come from the graft donor.

CDR3 DNA: TGTGCCAGCAGTACAGGTAGCACAGATACGCAGTATTTT. Protein: CASSTGSTDTQYF. The V gene is TRBV6-5, the J gene TRBJ2-3; possible D gene TRBD1, 5 bases. Germline assignment: CDR1 MNHEY and CDR2 SVGAGI. The CDR3 has 13 residues. V was cut by 5 bases and J by 0 bases, with 6 bases left in between.